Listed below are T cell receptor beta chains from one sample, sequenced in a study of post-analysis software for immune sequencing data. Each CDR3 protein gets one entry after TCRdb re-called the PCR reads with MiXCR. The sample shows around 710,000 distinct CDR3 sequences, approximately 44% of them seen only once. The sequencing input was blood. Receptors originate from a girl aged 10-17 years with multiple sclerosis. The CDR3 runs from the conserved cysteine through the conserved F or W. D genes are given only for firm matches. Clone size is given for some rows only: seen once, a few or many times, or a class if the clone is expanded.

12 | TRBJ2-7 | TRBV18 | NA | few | CASTDTTREQYF | TGTGCCAGCACGGACACGACCCGGGAGCAGTACTTC
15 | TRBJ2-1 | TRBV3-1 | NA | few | CASRGSGVSYNEQFF | TGTGCCAGTCGTGGATCAGGGGTCTCCTACAATGAGCAGTTCTTC
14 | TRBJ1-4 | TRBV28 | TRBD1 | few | CASSLGTGGEKLFF | TGTGCCAGCAGTCTGGGGACAGGGGGTGAAAAACTGTTTTTT
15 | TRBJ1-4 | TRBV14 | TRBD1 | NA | CASSQVTGGAEKLFF | TGTGCCAGCAGCCAGGTTACAGGGGGCGCGGAAAAACTGTTTTTT
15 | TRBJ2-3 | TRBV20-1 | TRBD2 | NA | CSASQTSGRGDTQYF | TGCAGTGCTTCACAGACTAGCGGAAGGGGAGATACGCAGTATTTT
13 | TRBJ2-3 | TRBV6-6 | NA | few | CASSSLWADTQYF | TGTGCCAGCAGTTCACTTTGGGCTGATACGCAGTATTTT
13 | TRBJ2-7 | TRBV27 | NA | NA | CASTPPGAREQYF | TGTGCCAGCACACCCCCAGGGGCGCGAGAGCAGTACTTC
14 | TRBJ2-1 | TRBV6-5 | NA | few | CASSWGPRGDEQFF | TGTGCCAGCAGTTGGGGACCTCGAGGCGATGAGCAGTTCTTC
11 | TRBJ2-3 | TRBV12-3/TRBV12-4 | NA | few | CASLEADTQYF | TGTGCCAGTTTGGAGGCAGATACGCAGTATTTT
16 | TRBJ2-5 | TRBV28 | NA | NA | CASTPRRGVYQETQYF | TGTGCCAGCACCCCTCGGAGGGGGGTATACCAAGAGACCCAGTACTTC
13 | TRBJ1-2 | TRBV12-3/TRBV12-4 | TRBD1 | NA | CASRKDRAYGYTF | TGTGCCAGCAGGAAGGACAGGGCCTATGGCTACACCTTC
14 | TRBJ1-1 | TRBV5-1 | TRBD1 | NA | CASSPRDSATSAFF | TGCGCCAGCAGCCCCCGGGACAGTGCAACGTCGGCTTTCTTT
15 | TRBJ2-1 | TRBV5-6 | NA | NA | CASSLGQLTYNEQFF | TGTGCCAGCAGCTTGGGGCAGCTTACCTACAATGAGCAGTTCTTC
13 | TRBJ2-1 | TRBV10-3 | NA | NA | CAVGSTTYNEQFF | TGTGCCGTCGGGAGCACCACCTACAATGAGCAGTTCTTC
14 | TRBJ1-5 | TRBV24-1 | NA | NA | CATSVGMANQPQHF | TGTGCCACCAGTGTAGGGATGGCAAATCAGCCCCAGCATTTT
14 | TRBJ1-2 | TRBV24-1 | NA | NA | CATSGTVAPYGYTF | TGTGCCACCAGTGGGACAGTGGCCCCCTATGGCTACACCTTC
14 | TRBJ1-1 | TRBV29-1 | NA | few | CSAGDGHLSTEAFF | TGCAGCGCCGGAGACGGCCACCTGAGCACTGAAGCTTTCTTT
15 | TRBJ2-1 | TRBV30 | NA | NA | CAWSRTAISYNEQFF | TGTGCCTGGAGTCGGACAGCTATCTCCTACAATGAGCAGTTCTTC
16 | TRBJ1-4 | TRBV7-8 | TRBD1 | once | CASSLAPGTGDEKLFF | TGTGCCAGCAGCCTCGCCCCCGGGACAGGTGATGAAAAACTGTTTTTT
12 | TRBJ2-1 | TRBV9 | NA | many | CASSGAYNEQFF | TGTGCCAGCAGCGGGGCCTACAATGAGCAGTTCTTC
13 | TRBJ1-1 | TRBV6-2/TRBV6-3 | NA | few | CASSYSRGSEAFF | TGTGCCAGCAGTTACTCGCGAGGGAGCGAAGCTTTCTTT
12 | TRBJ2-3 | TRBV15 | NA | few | CATSRVTDTQYF | TGTGCCACCAGCAGAGTCACAGATACGCAGTATTTT
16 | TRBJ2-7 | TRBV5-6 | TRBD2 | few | CASSLRLAGTSYEQYF | TGTGCCAGCAGCTTGCGACTAGCGGGCACCTCCTACGAGCAGTACTTC
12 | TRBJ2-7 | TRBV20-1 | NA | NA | CSTGPGTDEQYF | TGCAGCACCGGGCCGGGGACGGACGAGCAGTACTTC
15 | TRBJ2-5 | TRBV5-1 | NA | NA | CASSRTGGGEETQYF | TGCGCCAGCAGCAGGACAGGTGGCGGGGAAGAGACCCAGTACTTC
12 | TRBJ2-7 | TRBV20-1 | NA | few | CSAKGVTYEQYF | TGCAGTGCCAAAGGGGTTACCTACGAGCAGTACTTC
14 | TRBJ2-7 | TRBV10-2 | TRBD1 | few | CASSESGQGKEQYF | TGCGCCAGCAGTGAGTCGGGACAGGGGAAGGAGCAGTACTTC
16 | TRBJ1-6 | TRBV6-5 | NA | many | CASSYGSSGLGSPLHF | TGTGCCAGCAGTTACGGTTCCTCGGGCCTCGGGTCACCCCTCCACTTT
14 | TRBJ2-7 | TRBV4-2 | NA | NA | CASSHQEVSYEQYF | TGTGCCAGCAGCCACCAGGAGGTCTCCTACGAGCAGTACTTC
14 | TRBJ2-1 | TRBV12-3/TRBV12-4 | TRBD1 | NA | CASSRQGAYSEQFF | TGTGCCAGCAGTCGACAGGGGGCTTACAGTGAGCAGTTCTTC
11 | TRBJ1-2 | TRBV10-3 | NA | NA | CAIKGAEGYTF | TGTGCCATCAAAGGGGCTGAGGGGTACACCTTC
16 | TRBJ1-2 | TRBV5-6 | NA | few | CASSLEMGLLDSGYTF | TGTGCCAGCAGCTTGGAAATGGGATTGTTGGATAGTGGCTACACCTTC
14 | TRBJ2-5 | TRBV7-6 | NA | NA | CASTPGGGDETQYF | TGTGCCAGCACCCCGGGGGGCGGGGATGAGACCCAGTACTTC
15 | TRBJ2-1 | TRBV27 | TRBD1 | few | CASSRYRTGYNEQFF | TGTGCCAGCAGTCGATACAGGACAGGTTACAATGAGCAGTTCTTC
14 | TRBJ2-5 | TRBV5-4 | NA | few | CASSSGQNQETQYF | TGTGCCAGCAGCTCAGGACAGAACCAAGAGACCCAGTACTTC
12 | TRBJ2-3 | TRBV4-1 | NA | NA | CASSPEVDTQYF | TGCGCCAGCAGCCCAGAGGTAGATACGCAGTATTTT
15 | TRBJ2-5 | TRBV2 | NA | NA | CASSEPRVGQEAQYF | TGTGCCAGCAGTGAACCCCGAGTGGGCCAAGAGGCCCAGTACTTC
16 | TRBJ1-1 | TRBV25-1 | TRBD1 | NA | CASGPGQGARNTEAFF | TGTGCCAGCGGACCGGGACAGGGCGCTCGGAACACTGAAGCTTTCTTT
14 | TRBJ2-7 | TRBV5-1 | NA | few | CASAAWTEAYEQYF | TGCGCCAGCGCGGCCTGGACGGAAGCCTACGAGCAGTACTTC
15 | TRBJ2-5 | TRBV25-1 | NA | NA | CASQRGVGMEETQYF | TGTGCCAGCCAACGAGGTGTGGGGATGGAAGAGACCCAGTACTTC
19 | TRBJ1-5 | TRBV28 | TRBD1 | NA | CASSNTGTGDPSGNQPQHF | TGTGCCAGCAGTAACACCGGGACAGGGGATCCGTCTGGCAATCAGCCCCAGCATTTT
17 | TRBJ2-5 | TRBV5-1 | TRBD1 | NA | CASSDDRAGRGTYGQYF | TGCGCCAGCAGCGATGACAGGGCTGGCAGGGGGACCTACGGGCAGTACTTC
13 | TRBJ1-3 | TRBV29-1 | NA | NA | CSVEALGGNTIYF | TGCAGCGTTGAAGCCCTAGGTGGAAACACCATATATTTT
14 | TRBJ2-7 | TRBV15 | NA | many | CATSAGIQAYEQYF | TGTGCCACCAGCGCAGGGATTCAGGCCTACGAGCAGTACTTC
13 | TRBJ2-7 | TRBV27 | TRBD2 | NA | CASSLGLAEGQYF | TGTGCCAGCAGTTTGGGGCTAGCGGAGGGGCAGTACTTC
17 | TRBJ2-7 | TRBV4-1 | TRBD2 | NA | CASSQAVLLAEAYEQYF | TGCGCCAGCAGCCAAGCCGTCCTCCTAGCGGAAGCCTACGAGCAGTACTTC
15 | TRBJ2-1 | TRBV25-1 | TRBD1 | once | CASSEQGTGINEQFF | TGTGCCAGCAGTGAACAGGGGACAGGGATAAATGAGCAGTTCTTC
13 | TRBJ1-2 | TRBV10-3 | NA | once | CAISESLNYGYTF | TGTGCCATCAGTGAGTCCCTGAACTATGGCTACACCTTC
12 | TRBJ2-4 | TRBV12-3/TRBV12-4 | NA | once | CASSSTSHGQYF | TGTGCCAGCAGCTCCACCAGCCACGGGCAGTACTTC
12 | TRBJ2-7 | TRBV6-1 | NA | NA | CASSGPLREQYF | TGTGCCAGCAGCGGACCCCTTCGCGAGCAGTACTTC
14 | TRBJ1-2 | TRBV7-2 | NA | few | CASSPWDGPYGYTF | TGTGCCAGCAGCCCCTGGGACGGACCCTATGGCTACACCTTC
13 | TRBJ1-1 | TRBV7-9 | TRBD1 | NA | CASRDRGGGEAFF | TGTGCCAGCCGGGACAGGGGAGGTGGTGAAGCTTTCTTT
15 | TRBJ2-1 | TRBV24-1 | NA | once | CATSNPPGRGIEQFF | TGTGCCACCAGTAATCCCCCGGGACGGGGAATTGAGCAGTTCTTC
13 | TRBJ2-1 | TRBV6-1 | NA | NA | CASRRGSYNEQFF | TGTGCCAGCAGGAGGGGATCCTACAATGAGCAGTTCTTC
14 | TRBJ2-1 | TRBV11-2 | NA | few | CASSYRSAYNEQFF | TGTGCCAGCAGTTACAGGTCGGCCTACAATGAGCAGTTCTTC
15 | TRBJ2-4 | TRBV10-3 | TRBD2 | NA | CAISSTGTTKNIQYF | TGTGCCATCAGTTCCACCGGGACTACCAAAAACATTCAGTACTTC
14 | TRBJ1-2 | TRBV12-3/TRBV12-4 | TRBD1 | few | CVSRLTQGANGCTF | TGTGTCAGCAGACTTACACAGGGGGCTAATGGCTGCACCTTC
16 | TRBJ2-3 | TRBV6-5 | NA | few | CASSSRSILGTDTQYF | TGTGCCAGCAGTTCCCGATCAATTCTAGGCACAGATACGCAGTATTTT
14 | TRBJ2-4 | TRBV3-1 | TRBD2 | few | CASSRLAGVNIQYF | TGTGCCAGCAGCCGACTAGCGGGAGTAAACATTCAGTACTTC
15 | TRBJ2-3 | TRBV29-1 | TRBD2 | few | CSVAGGAGPTDTQYF | TGCAGCGTTGCGGGGGGTGCGGGACCCACAGATACGCAGTATTTT